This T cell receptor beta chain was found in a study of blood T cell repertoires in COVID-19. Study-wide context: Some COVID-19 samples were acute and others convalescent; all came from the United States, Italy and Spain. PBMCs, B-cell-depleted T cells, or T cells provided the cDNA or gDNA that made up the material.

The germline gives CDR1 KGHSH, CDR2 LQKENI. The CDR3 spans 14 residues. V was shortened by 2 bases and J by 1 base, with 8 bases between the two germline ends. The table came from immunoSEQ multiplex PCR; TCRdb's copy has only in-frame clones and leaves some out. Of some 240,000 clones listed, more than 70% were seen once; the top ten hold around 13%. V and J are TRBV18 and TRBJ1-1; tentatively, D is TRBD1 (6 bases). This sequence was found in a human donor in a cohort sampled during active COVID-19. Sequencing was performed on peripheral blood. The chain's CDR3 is CASSPGGRNTEAFF. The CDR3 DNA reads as TGTGCCAGCTCACCAGGGGGCAGGAACACTGAAGCTTTCTTT.